The 9 T cell receptor beta chains below come from one sample, sequenced in a study of OX40 agonist ivuxolimab in advanced cancers. The method was immunoSEQ multiplex PCR; TCRdb's version includes in-frame clones alone and lacks a portion of them. This table holds 50,000 or so clones, 80% to 90% found once. The input for sequencing was CD4+ or CD8+ T cells sorted from blood, taken in a trial of the OX40 agonist ivuxolimab. The receptor source for this set is an adult with an advanced solid tumor such as melanoma, head and neck, liver or kidney cancer.

The CDR3 reads CASSLGLAGDSYEQYF. The DNA of the CDR3 is TGTGCCAGCAGCCTAGGACTAGCGGGAGACTCCTACGAGCAGTACTTC. The rearrangement uses TRBV4-2 and TRBJ2-7; the match to TRBD2 covers 13 bases. Germline V gene lookup returns CDR1 LGHNA and CDR2 YNFKEQ. V lost 4 bases and J lost 0; bases outside the gene matches: 3. This CDR3 comprises 16 residues.

The V gene is TRBV2, the J gene TRBJ1-5; 7 bases line up with TRBD1. This CDR3 spans 14 amino acids. Trimming removed 7 bases from V and 3 bases from J; junction bases left unmatched: 6. Per the germline V gene, CDR1 is SNHLY and CDR2 is FYNNEI. The CDR3 region has the DNA TGTGCCAGCACAGAAGGACAGGTCAATCAGCCCCAGCATTTT. It encodes CASTEGQVNQPQHF.

The V gene is TRBV27, the J gene TRBJ1-2, with D possibly matching TRBD1 (5 bases). Germline V gene data show CDR1 as MNHEY and CDR2 as SMNVEV (reference sequence). V lost 5 bases, J lost 7 bases, and 14 bases lay in between. This CDR3 region has 13 residues. The CDR3 loop is CASSPGTESGYTF. CDR3 DNA sequence: TGTGCCAGCAGTCCGGGGACCGAAAGTGGCTACACCTTC.

The CDR3: CASSLEQGAEQYF. The DNA of the CDR3 is TGTGCCAGCAGTTTAGAACAGGGGGCCGAGCAGTACTTC. The genes are TRBV28 and TRBJ2-7; 9 nucleotides line up with TRBD1. The CDR3 loop spans 13 amino acids. Germline V gives CDR1 MDHEN, CDR2 SYDVKM. Trimming cost V 2 bases and J 6 bases; bases outside gene matches: 2.

The count of this clone is one. The rearrangement links TRBV5-4 to TRBJ1-2; TRBD1 matches at 7 bases. J was trimmed by 4 bases and V by 4 bases; bases with no gene match: 7. CDR1 is SGHNT, CDR2 YYREEE, per germline (reference sequence). The CDR3 is 14 residues long. In DNA form, the CDR3 reads TGTGCCAGCAGCAGTAGGGGACAGTTCTATGGCTACACCTTC. Its protein product is CASSSRGQFYGYTF.

J is TRBJ1-6 and V is TRBV5-4, with D unresolved. The length of the CDR3 is 14 residues. With 0 bases removed from V and 5 bases from J, the gap between germline ends came to 6 bases. Germline CDR1 is SGHNT and CDR2 is YYREEE (reference sequence). Here the CDR3 DNA reads TGTGCCAGCAGCTTGGTGGGCAATAATTCACCCCTCCACTTT. This encodes CASSLVGNNSPLHF.

This sequence joins TRBV6-1 and TRBJ2-7; TRBD1 matches at 8 bases. V dropped 5 bases and J dropped 7; count of bases not matched to a gene: 10. This CDR3 has 14 amino acids. CDR1 is MNHNS and CDR2 is SASEGT in the germline V gene. The CDR3, as DNA: TGTGCCAGCAGTCGGACAGGGAGTGTGCGGGAGCAGTACTTC. Translating gives CASSRTGSVREQYF.

This chain connects TRBV5-1 to TRBJ2-7; D is possibly TRBD1 (6 bases). V was shortened by 0 bases and J by 7 bases, with 14 bases between the two germline ends. Germline V gene lookup returns CDR1 SGHRS and CDR2 YFSETQ. The CDR3 covers 14 residues. CDR3 sequence: CASSLVGATGEQYF. In DNA, the CDR3 is TGCGCCAGCAGCTTGGTGGGGGCGACAGGTGAGCAGTACTTC.

V gene TRBV30 combines with J gene TRBJ2-5, with D uncertain. The V end was cut by 5 bases, the J end by 3 bases, with 19 bases between. Germline lookup yields CDR1 GTSNPN and CDR2 SVGIG (reference sequence). The CDR3 contains 15 residues. Written as DNA, the CDR3 is TGTGCCTGGGGGCGCCGGGCTAGTAGGGAAGAGACCCAGTACTTC. Its protein is CAWGRRASREETQYF.